The TCR beta chain under discussion was sequenced for a study of T-cell memory formation after mild COVID-19. In its sample, this clonotype was seen a few times. Germline V lookup: CDR1 DFQATT, CDR2 SNEGSKA (reference sequence). The junction had 7 bases not matched to a gene; V was cut back by 6 bases and J by 0 bases. The CDR3 sequence is 15 residues long. Amplification by 5'RACE using constant-segment primers produced TCR alpha and TCR beta cDNA libraries that carried sample barcodes and UMIs. TCRdb called the 5' RACE reads again in MiXCR, with one record for every CDR3 protein. Of hundreds of thousands of distinct CDR3 sequences in the sample, around 27% were seen once.

Sequencing was carried out using PBMCs or a T cell subset sorted from them (not recorded which). The V gene is TRBV20-1, the J gene TRBJ2-7, with TRBD2 identical over 11 bases. The sequence derives from an adult woman who had mild COVID-19 (a few samples of this study predate the infection). Cell type and time point are not known. The CDR3 nucleotides are TGCAGTGCATGGCGCCTAGCGGGAGGCTCCTACGAGCAGTACTTC. Its protein is CSAWRLAGGSYEQYF.